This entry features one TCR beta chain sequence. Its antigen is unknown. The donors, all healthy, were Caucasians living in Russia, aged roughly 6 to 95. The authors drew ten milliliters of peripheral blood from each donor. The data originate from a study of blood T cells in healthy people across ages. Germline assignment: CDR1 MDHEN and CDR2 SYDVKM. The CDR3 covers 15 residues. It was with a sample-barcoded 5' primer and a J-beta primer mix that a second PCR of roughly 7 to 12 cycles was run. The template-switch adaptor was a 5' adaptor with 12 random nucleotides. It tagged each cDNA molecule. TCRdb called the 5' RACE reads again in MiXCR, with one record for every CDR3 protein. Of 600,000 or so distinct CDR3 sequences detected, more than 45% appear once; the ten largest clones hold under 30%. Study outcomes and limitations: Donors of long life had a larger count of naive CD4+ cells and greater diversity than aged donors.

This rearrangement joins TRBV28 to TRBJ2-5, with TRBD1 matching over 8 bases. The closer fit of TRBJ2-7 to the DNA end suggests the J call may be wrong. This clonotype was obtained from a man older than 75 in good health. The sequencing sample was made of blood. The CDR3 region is CASSLFGRGQNEQYF. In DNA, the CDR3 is TGTGCCAGCAGTTTATTCGGCAGGGGGCAGAACGAGCAGTACTTC.